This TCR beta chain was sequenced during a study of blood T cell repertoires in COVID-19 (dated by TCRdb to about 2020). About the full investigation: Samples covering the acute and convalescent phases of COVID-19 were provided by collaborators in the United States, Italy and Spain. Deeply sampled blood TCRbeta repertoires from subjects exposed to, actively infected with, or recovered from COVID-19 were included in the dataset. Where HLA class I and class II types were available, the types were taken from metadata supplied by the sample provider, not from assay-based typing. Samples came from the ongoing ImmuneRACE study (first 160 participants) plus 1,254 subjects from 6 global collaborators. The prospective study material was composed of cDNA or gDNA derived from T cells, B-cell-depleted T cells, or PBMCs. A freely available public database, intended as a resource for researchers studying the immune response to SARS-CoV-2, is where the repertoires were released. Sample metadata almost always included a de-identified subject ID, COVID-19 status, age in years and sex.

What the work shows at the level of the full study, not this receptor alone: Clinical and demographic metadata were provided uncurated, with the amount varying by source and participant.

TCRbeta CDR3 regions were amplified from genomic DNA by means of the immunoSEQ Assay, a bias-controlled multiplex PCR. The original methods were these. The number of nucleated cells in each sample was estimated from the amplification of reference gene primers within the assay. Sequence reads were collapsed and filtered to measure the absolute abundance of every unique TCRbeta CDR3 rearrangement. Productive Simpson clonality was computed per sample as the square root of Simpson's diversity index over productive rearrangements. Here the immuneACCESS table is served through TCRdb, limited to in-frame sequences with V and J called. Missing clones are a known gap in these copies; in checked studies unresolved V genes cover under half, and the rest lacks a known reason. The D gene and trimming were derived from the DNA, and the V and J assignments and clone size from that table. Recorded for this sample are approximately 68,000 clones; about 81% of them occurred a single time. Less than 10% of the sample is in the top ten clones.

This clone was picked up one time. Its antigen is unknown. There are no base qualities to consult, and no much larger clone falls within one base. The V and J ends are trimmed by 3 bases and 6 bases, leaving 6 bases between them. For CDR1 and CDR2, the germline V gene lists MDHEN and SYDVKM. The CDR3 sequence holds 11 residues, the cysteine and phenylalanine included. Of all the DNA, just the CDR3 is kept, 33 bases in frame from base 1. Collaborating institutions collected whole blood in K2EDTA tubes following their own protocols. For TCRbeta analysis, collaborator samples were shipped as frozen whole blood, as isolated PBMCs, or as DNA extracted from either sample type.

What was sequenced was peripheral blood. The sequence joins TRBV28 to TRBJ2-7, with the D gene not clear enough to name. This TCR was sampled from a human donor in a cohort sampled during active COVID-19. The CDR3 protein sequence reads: CASSFSSEQYF. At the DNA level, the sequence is TGTGCCAGCAGTTTTTCGTCCGAGCAGTACTTC.